What follows is one T cell receptor (beta chain) and its context. The antigen remains undetermined. Each UMI harboured a 6-nucleotide sample barcode and was appended via template switching. Reanalyzing the 5' RACE reads, TCRdb keeps one entry per CDR3 protein, without DNA. The sample totals 200,000 to 250,000 distinct CDR3 sequences. The sample comes from a study of monozygotic twins with inflammatory bowel disease. Study outcomes and limitations: Telling different T cell subtypes apart from each other was not possible.

Germline V gene data show CDR1 as MNHEY and CDR2 as SVGAGI. This CDR3 region has 15 residues. Each donor supplied about 2.7 ml of blood. J is TRBJ2-7 and V is TRBV6-5; TCRdb designates TRBD1, a call that cannot be tested without DNA. The source material was blood. This TCR came from a human donor with ulcerative colitis or Crohn's disease, or a healthy co-twin of an affected twin (not recorded which). This CDR3 is CASSSPGTGIYEQYF.